This T cell receptor (beta chain) was captured in a study of beta chain features in type 1 diabetes. Broader study findings: Resolution of whether HLA type affects TCRB rearrangement was not achieved here. More deletions and fewer insertions at VDJ junctions were seen in type 1 diabetes patients.

The V gene's germline CDR1 is LGHNA and CDR2 YSLEER. The length of the CDR3 is 14 residues. A note on this clone: As yet, its antigen is unknown. One end of the junction fails to match germline, which may point to a read error. Other DNA sequences in this sample translate to the same CDR3.

The study reverse transcribed the entire isolated RNA, so it sequenced expressed TCRB transcripts. Data came from immunoSEQ multiplex PCR; TCRdb stores just in-frame clones and leaves some out. The table records 300,000 to 400,000 clones, 10% to 15% of them present only once. Material for sequencing was naive CD4+ T cells from blood. V and J are TRBV4-3 and TRBJ2-7, with 10 bases that match TRBD1. The TCR sequence derives from a man in his late teens or twenties in good health. The CDR3 sequence is CASSRDRGSYEQYF. CDR3 DNA sequence: TGCGCCAGTAGCCGGGACAGGGGTTCTTACGAGCAGTACTTC.